The 8 T cell receptor beta chains in this list originate from one sample, sequenced in a study of blood T cell repertoires in COVID-19. Produced via immunoSEQ multiplex PCR; TCRdb's table is partial and in-frame only. Of approximately 300,000 clones listed, around 92% are singletons. Sequences were obtained from peripheral blood. These receptors were taken from a man aged 18 to 30 who had recovered from COVID-19.

The V gene is TRBV5-1, the J gene TRBJ2-3; D perhaps matches TRBD1 (5 bases). CDR3 size: 16 residues. CDR1 is SGHRS, CDR2 YFSETQ, per germline. The V end was cut by 0 bases, the J end by 0 bases, with 11 bases between. The CDR3 region is CASSLAAQASTDTQYF. The CDR3 nucleotides are TGCGCCAGCAGCTTGGCCGCACAGGCGAGCACAGATACGCAGTATTTT.

The rearrangement joins TRBV6-1 to TRBJ1-6; D unresolved. The CDR3 runs 16 residues. Between the trimmed V and J ends, which lost 4 bases and 1 base, there was a span of 11 bases. CDR1 MNHNS and CDR2 SASEGT come from the germline V gene. The CDR3 DNA reads TGTGCCAGCAGTGCCCACCTTCGGTCCTATAATTCACCCCTCCACTTT. Encoded protein: CASSAHLRSYNSPLHF.

The rearrangement links TRBV6-5 to TRBJ1-4, with D uncertain. The germline V and J ends were trimmed by 6 bases and 12 bases, with 20 bases remaining between them. CDR1 is MNHEY, CDR2 SVGAGI, per germline. The CDR3 has 14 amino acids. In DNA, the CDR3 is TGTGCCAGCAGCCTCGGACGCACGGTCGGGGAACTGTTTTTT. Protein: CASSLGRTVGELFF.

The V gene is TRBV5-4, the J gene TRBJ2-2; 9 positions match TRBD2. The V and J ends lost 0 bases and 1 base, in that order; junction bases with no gene match: 1. This CDR3 contains 16 residues. CDR1 is SGHNT and CDR2 is YYREEE in the germline V gene (reference sequence). CDR3 protein: CASSLVAGVNTGELFF. The CDR3 bases are TGTGCCAGCAGCTTGGTAGCGGGAGTGAACACCGGGGAGCTGTTTTTT.

The chain has TRBV19 and TRBJ2-2, with 11 positions matching TRBD1. With V trimmed by 5 bases and J by 6 bases, 11 bases remained unmatched. CDR3 length: 17 amino acids. Germline values: CDR1 LNHDA, CDR2 SQIVND (reference sequence). This chain's CDR3 is CASSSGTGGSRSGELFF. The CDR3 DNA reads TGTGCCAGTAGTTCCGGGACAGGGGGGAGTCGTTCCGGGGAGCTGTTTTTT.

This chain connects TRBV2 to TRBJ1-5; possible D gene TRBD1, 6 bases. This CDR3 region has 14 residues. Trimming removed 3 bases at V and 5 bases at J, with 11 bases between. The germline V gene encodes CDR1 SNHLY and CDR2 FYNNEI. The CDR3 loop reads CASSDAGVHQPQHF. DNA of the CDR3: TGTGCCAGCAGTGATGCAGGGGTACATCAGCCCCAGCATTTT.

The chain is built from TRBV19 and TRBJ1-1; D is unclear. Per germline, CDR1 LNHDA and CDR2 SQIVND (reference sequence). The CDR3 contains 12 residues. V dropped 6 bases and J dropped 6 bases, with 11 bases sitting between them. CDR3 bases: TGTGCCAGTAGCTACAGAGAATCTGAAGCTTTCTTT. Amino acids: CASSYRESEAFF.

The V call is TRBV19, the J call TRBJ1-5; unclear D gene. V was trimmed by 5 bases and J by 0 bases, leaving 5 bases between them. The CDR3 consists of 13 residues. CDR1 is LNHDA, CDR2 SQIVND, per germline (reference sequence). The CDR3 reads CASSGSSNQPQHF. The DNA for the CDR3 is TGTGCCAGTAGTGGCTCTAGCAATCAGCCCCAGCATTTT.